This T cell receptor (beta chain) was sequenced in a study of T cell changes during pregnancy in multiple sclerosis. Measured with immunoSEQ multiplex PCR; TCRdb has only the in-frame clones, and not every one. This sample has around 92,000 clones, with 93% found just once. This clonotype originated in a female donor with multiple sclerosis, enrolled in a pregnancy study. Here the sequenced sample was peripheral blood, taken after pregnancy.

CDR3 amino acids: CASSLQGLTGELFF. The DNA of the CDR3 is TGTGCCAGCAGCCTACAGGGTCTCACCGGGGAGCTGTTTTTT. The chain uses TRBV25-1 and TRBJ2-2, with D possibly being TRBD1 (6 bases). The V end was cut by 6 bases, the J end by 4 bases, with 12 bases between. This CDR3 has 14 amino acids. Germline CDR1 MGHDK, CDR2 SYGVNS.